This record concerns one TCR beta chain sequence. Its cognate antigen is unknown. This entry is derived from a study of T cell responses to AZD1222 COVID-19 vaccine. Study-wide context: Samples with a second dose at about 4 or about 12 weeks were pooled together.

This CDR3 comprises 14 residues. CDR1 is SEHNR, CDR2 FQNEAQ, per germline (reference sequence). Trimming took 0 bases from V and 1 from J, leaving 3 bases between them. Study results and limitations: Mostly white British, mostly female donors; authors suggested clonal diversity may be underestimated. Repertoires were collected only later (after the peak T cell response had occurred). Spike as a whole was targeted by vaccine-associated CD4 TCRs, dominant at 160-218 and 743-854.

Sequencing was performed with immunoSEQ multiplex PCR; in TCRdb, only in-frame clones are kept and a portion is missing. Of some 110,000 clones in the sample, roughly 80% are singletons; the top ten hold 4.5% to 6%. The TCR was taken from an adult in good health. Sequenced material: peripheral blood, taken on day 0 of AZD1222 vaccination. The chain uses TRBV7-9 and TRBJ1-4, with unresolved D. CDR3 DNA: TGTGCCAGCAGCTTAGCGGGAACTAATGAAAAACTGTTTTTT. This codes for CASSLAGTNEKLFF.